This record covers a single TCR beta chain. Its matching antigen is unknown. This entry belongs to a study of T-cell memory formation after mild COVID-19. About the study: TCR clusters were largely donor specific. Broader study findings: Chiefly within CM and EM were the contracting CD4+ clones; CD8+ ones were within EMRA.

The CDR3 covers 16 residues. Trimming shortened V by 3 bases and J by 0 bases, and 8 bases separated the two germline ends. Looked up from germline, CDR1 is KGHDR and CDR2 is SFDVKD. Each CDR3 protein is one row after TCRdb ran MiXCR on the 5' RACE reads. The sample holds roughly 500,000 distinct CDR3 sequences, over 20% seen once. The source of this sequence is an adult woman who had mild COVID-19 (a few samples of this study predate the infection). Cell type and time point are not known. This chain joins TRBV24-1 and TRBJ2-6; TRBD1 is a possible D gene (5 bases). Sample: PBMCs or a T cell subset sorted from them (not recorded which). DNA of the CDR3: TGTGCCACCAGTGATCGCAGGGACTCTGGGGCCAACGTCCTGACTTTC. Encoded protein: CATSDRRDSGANVLTF.